The clone carrying this T cell receptor (beta chain) was recorded a few times. The antigen remains unidentified. Via MiXCR, TCRdb re-called the 5' RACE reads, giving one row per CDR3 protein. Here the sample spans under 300,000 distinct CDR3 sequences, about 14% being singletons. With 6 bases clipped from V and 9 bases from J, the junction kept 15 bases outside the gene matches. This CDR3 has 16 amino acids. From germline, CDR1 is SGHAT and CDR2 FQNNGV. The data originate from a study of identical twins. Findings and caveats of the study: Memory repertoires showed no such pattern, whereas abundant cord blood beta clonotypes carried fewer insertions.

Material: memory (CD45RO+) T cells sorted from blood. The genes are TRBV11-2 and TRBJ2-1; 9 nucleotides match TRBD1. The TCR was taken from a woman between 18 and 30 years old in good health. The CDR3 coding sequence is TGTGCCAGCAGGTACCAACAGGGGGCCCCCTTCGGTGAGCAGTTCTTC. Translating it yields CASRYQQGAPFGEQFF. Variable domain in full (rest from reference TRBV11-2 and TRBJ2-1): EAGVAQSPRYKIIEKRQSVAFWCNPISGHATLYWYQQILGQGPKLLIQFQNNGVVDDSQLPKDRFSAERLKGVDSTLKIQPAKLEDSAVYLCASRYQQGAPFGEQFFGPGTRLTVL.